This TCR beta chain was retrieved from a study of blood T cell repertoires in COVID-19. Study-level background: Acute and convalescent COVID-19 specimens originated in the United States, Italy and Spain. Nucleic acid was either cDNA or gDNA, and it came from T cells, B-cell-depleted T cells, or PBMCs.

Under the authors' procedure: For nucleated cells, counts were estimated from reference gene primer amplification. Produced via immunoSEQ multiplex PCR; TCRdb's table is partial and in-frame only. V and J calls and clone size are as listed in that table; D and trimming were resolved from the DNA. This sample carries over 100,000 clones, about nine tenths of them seen once, and the ten largest clones take 3.5% to 4.5%. This CDR3 region has 16 residues. Germline CDR1 and CDR2: SEHNR and FQNEAQ (reference sequence). V lost 0 bases and J lost 4, with 15 bases in between. The clonotype comes from a middle-aged man with acute or convalescent COVID-19. The chain joins TRBV7-9 to TRBJ1-2, with a possible D match to TRBD1 (6 bases). The sequenced material came from peripheral blood. This chain's CDR3 is CASSLAGPGVPYGYTF. CDR3 in DNA: TGTGCCAGCAGCTTAGCAGGGCCAGGGGTTCCCTATGGCTACACCTTC.